Listed here are 8 T cell receptor beta chains from one sample, sequenced in a study of T cell changes during pregnancy in multiple sclerosis. TCRdb's table, derived via immunoSEQ multiplex PCR, lists solely in-frame clones and lacks some. This table has roughly 35,000 clones, almost 95% appearing once. Sequencing used CD4+ T cells from peripheral blood mononuclear cells, obtained in the third trimester of pregnancy. These receptors were collected from a female donor in good health, enrolled as a control in a pregnancy study.

The chain is built from TRBV18 and TRBJ1-2; TRBD1 is a possible D gene (5 bases). V lost 2 bases, J lost 5 bases, and 15 bases lay in between. Germline V CDR1 and CDR2: KGHSH, LQKENI. The CDR3 loop spans 15 amino acids. In DNA form, the CDR3 reads TGTGCCAGCTCACCATGGGAGGGGTTTTCTTATGGCTACACCTTC. Translation gives CASSPWEGFSYGYTF.

The rearrangement joins TRBV5-6 to TRBJ2-7; 8 bases match TRBD1. In germline, CDR1 is SGHDT, CDR2 YYEEEE. Trimming took 8 bases from V and 7 from J; bases not matched to a gene: 14. The CDR3 contains 14 residues. This CDR3 is CASRQGARVLEQYF. The CDR3 DNA is TGTGCCAGTAGGCAGGGGGCTCGGGTACTGGAGCAGTACTTC.

This rearrangement joins TRBV10-3 to TRBJ1-2, with 9 bases that match TRBD1. V gave up 3 bases and J gave up 7 bases; unmatched junction bases: 3. There are 13 residues in the CDR3. Germline CDR1 ENHRY, CDR2 SYGVKD. CDR3 sequence (DNA): TGTGCCATCAGTGAAATGGGACAGGGTGGCTACACCTTC. This gives the protein CAISEMGQGGYTF.

The chain carries TRBV28 and TRBJ2-1; tentatively, D is TRBD2 (6 bases). The length of the CDR3 is 15 residues. V shed 4 bases and J shed 7 bases, with 17 bases lying between them. Germline CDR1 reads MDHEN; CDR2 reads SYDVKM. CDR3 loop: CASSSPGGVQNEQFF. The CDR3 region has the DNA TGTGCCAGCAGTTCGCCAGGAGGGGTGCAAAATGAGCAGTTCTTC.

The V call is TRBV4-3, the J call TRBJ2-7; 8 positions match TRBD2. CDR1 is LGHNA, CDR2 YSLEER, per germline. The CDR3 loop spans 15 amino acids. The junction had 6 bases not matched to a gene; V was cut back by 2 bases and J by 3 bases. The CDR3 region has the DNA TGCGCCAGCAGCCAAAGTCGGGGGGGAGGCTACGAGCAGTACTTC. As protein: CASSQSRGGGYEQYF.

The J gene is TRBJ2-7, the V gene TRBV18, with 7 bases matching TRBD1. Germline V gives CDR1 KGHSH, CDR2 LQKENI. CDR3 length: 14 amino acids. Germline trimming cut 5 bases from V and 2 bases from J; bases unmatched to any gene: 6. The CDR3 nucleotides read TGTGCCAGCTCAAGAACCAGGGGGACCTACGAGCAGTACTTC. This gives the protein CASSRTRGTYEQYF.

This clone appeared a single time. This chain links TRBV18 with TRBJ1-1; no clear D gene. V shed 3 bases and J shed 1 base, with 6 bases lying between them. CDR1 and CDR2 (germline): KGHSH, LQKENI. This CDR3 contains 13 residues. The CDR3 loop is CASSPSGNTEAFF. The CDR3, as DNA: TGTGCCAGCTCACCGTCAGGGAACACTGAAGCTTTCTTT. The full variable domain, its missing parts supplied by reference TRBV18 and TRBJ1-1, is NAGVMQNPRHLVRRRGQEARLRCSPMKGHSHVYWYRQLPEEGLKFMVYLQKENIIDESGMPKERFSAEFPKEGPSILRIQQVVRGDSAAYFCASSPSGNTEAFFGQGTRLTVV.

The gene calls are TRBV7-2 and TRBJ1-3, with D possibly matching TRBD1 (5 bases). Per germline, CDR1 SGHTA and CDR2 FQGNSA. The length of the CDR3 is 16 residues. Trimming removed 5 bases at V and 4 bases at J, with 18 bases between. The CDR3 region has the DNA TGTGCCAGCAGCGTTTTTGTGGGGGGATCGGGAAACACCATATATTTT. This codes for CASSVFVGGSGNTIYF.